This T cell receptor beta chain was recovered during a study of blood T cell repertoires in COVID-19. Looking at the study overall: Samples of COVID-19 (acute and convalescent) were obtained from the United States, Italy and Spain. Sources were T cells, B-cell-depleted T cells, or PBMCs; the material itself was cDNA or gDNA.

Per the original data handling: Reference gene primers were amplified, and this amplification served to estimate nucleated cell counts. TCRdb keeps only in-frame clones here, not all; method: immunoSEQ multiplex PCR. Clone size and V and J calls were adopted from that table, with D and trimming inferred from the DNA. The sample comprises 150,000 to 200,000 clones, nearly 90% of which are singletons, and approximately 0.62% rests with the top ten. Germline CDR1 is GTSNPN and CDR2 is SVGIG (reference sequence). The length of the CDR3 is 13 residues. The V gene lost 3 bases and the J gene lost 7 bases, with 15 bases spanning the gap.

The sequenced material came from peripheral blood. The V and J genes are TRBV30 and TRBJ2-5; D perhaps matches TRBD2 (7 bases). The clonotype was recovered from a man aged 50-60 years with acute or convalescent COVID-19. CDR3 amino acids: CAWSGGQGGTQYF. The CDR3 nucleotides read TGTGCCTGGAGCGGGGGGCAGGGAGGGACCCAGTACTTC.